These 31 T cell receptor beta chains were sequenced from one sample in a study of blood T cells in healthy people across ages. Next came a second PCR, run for about 7 to 11 cycles, which used a sample-barcoded 5' primer along with a J-beta primer mix. TCRdb fed the 5' RACE reads into MiXCR, producing one record per CDR3 protein. The data hold roughly 1,500,000 distinct CDR3 sequences, with about 35% observed a single time. The sample consisted of blood. These receptors were collected from a woman under 40 in good health.

This clonotype was detected only a few times. The chain recombines TRBV24-1 with TRBJ2-1; 10 bases fit TRBD1. V dropped 3 bases and J dropped 8; count of bases not matched to a gene: 6. This CDR3 has 15 amino acids. Germline V gene data show CDR1 as KGHDR and CDR2 as SFDVKD. CDR3: CATSDPGTGVDEQFF. CDR3 in DNA: TGTGCCACCAGTGATCCCGGGACAGGGGTTGATGAGCAGTTCTTC.

This clonotype was counted between two and nine times. This chain uses TRBV2 with TRBJ2-1; D not resolved. There are 13 residues in the CDR3. CDR1 SNHLY and CDR2 FYNNEI come from the germline V gene. Deletions cut 3 bases from V and 8 bases from J, with 11 bases between. CDR3 coding DNA: TGTGCCAGCAGTGACCCAAATTTCGATGAGCAGTTCTTC. As protein: CASSDPNFDEQFF.

V usage is TRBV21-1 and J usage is TRBJ2-5; the D call in the table, TRBD2, was not verified against the DNA. TRBV21-1 is reported as a pseudogene. The CDR3 length is 18 residues. This chain's CDR3 is CASSRAGPGTSVEETQYF. The DNA of the CDR3 is TGTGCCAGCAGCAGGGCAGGGCCGGGGACTAGCGTAGAAGAGACCCAGTACTTC.

This clonotype has at least ten counts. The V gene is TRBV20-1, the J gene TRBJ2-7; 7 bases agree with TRBD2. The germline gives CDR1 DFQATT, CDR2 SNEGSKA (reference sequence). V was pared by 2 bases and J by 5 bases, with 6 bases of the junction left unmatched. This CDR3 has 13 amino acids. CDR3 amino acids: CSARLPGGNEQYF. Written as DNA, the CDR3 is TGCAGTGCTAGACTTCCCGGGGGGAACGAGCAGTACTTC.

On this clonotype: One end of the junction does not line up with germline, which may come from a read error. The rearrangement uses TRBV7-3 and TRBJ1-1; the D is unclear. This CDR3 is 13 amino acids long. The germline V gene encodes CDR1 SGHTA and CDR2 FQGTGA. DNA for the CDR3: TGTGCCAGTAGCTTAAATCGCGAGGCGGAAGCTTTCTTT. Translating it yields CASSLNREAEAFF.

The CDR3 region is CASSYSVEGPQHF. The CDR3 coding sequence is TGTGCCAGCAGTTACTCGGTAGAGGGGCCCCAGCATTTT. The J gene is TRBJ1-5, the V gene TRBV6-5; D is undetermined. Germline V CDR1 and CDR2: MNHEY, SVGAGI. The CDR3 is 13 amino acids. V shed 0 bases and J shed 9 bases, with 9 bases lying between them.

This clonotype was recorded at least ten times. The J gene is TRBJ2-7, the V gene TRBV27, with TRBD1 matching over 7 bases. Losses at the gene ends were 5 bases for V and 0 bases for J; bases not matched to a gene: 4. Germline V gene data show CDR1 as MNHEY and CDR2 as SMNVEV (reference sequence). The CDR3 runs 14 residues. CDR3 in amino acids: CASSKDRSSYEQYF. CDR3 nucleotides: TGTGCCAGCAGTAAGGACAGGAGCTCCTACGAGCAGTACTTC.

The chain employs TRBV27 and TRBJ2-1; D perhaps matches TRBD1 (6 bases). The CDR3 extends over 17 amino acids. The V and J ends lost 5 bases and 6 bases respectively, with 23 bases between them. Germline assignment: CDR1 MNHEY and CDR2 SMNVEV (reference sequence). CDR3 protein: CASSADHREGEGNEQFF. As DNA, the CDR3 is TGTGCCAGCAGTGCCGACCACAGGGAAGGTGAGGGCAATGAGCAGTTCTTC.

V is TRBV7-2 and J is TRBJ1-1; a possible D gene is TRBD1 (5 bases). V lost 5 bases and J lost 4, with 11 bases in between. This CDR3 is 13 amino acids long. CDR1 is SGHTA and CDR2 is FQGNSA in the germline V gene. The CDR3 region is CASSKRGATEAFF. The CDR3 DNA sequence: TGTGCCAGCAGCAAACGAGGGGCCACTGAAGCTTTCTTT.

The CDR3 sequence is CSALYGTSGRGTDTQYF. The CDR3 DNA is TGCAGTGCTCTTTACGGGACTAGCGGGAGGGGTACAGATACGCAGTATTTT. V usage is TRBV20-1 and J usage is TRBJ2-3; TRBD2 agrees at 16 bases. The CDR3 has 17 amino acids. CDR1 and CDR2 from the germline V gene are DFQATT and SNEGSKA (reference sequence). Unmatched junction bases numbered 8, after V lost 5 bases and J lost 3 bases.

V usage is TRBV5-4 and J usage is TRBJ2-3; possible D gene TRBD2, 6 bases. V lost 7 bases, J lost 5 bases, and 17 bases lay in between. There are 14 residues in the CDR3. Germline V gene lookup returns CDR1 SGHNT and CDR2 YYREEE (reference sequence). CDR3 protein: CASAWRGGGDTQYF. The CDR3 nucleotides read TGTGCCAGCGCATGGCGGGGAGGTGGAGATACGCAGTATTTT.

This clonotype was counted only a few times. This chain links TRBV20-1 with TRBJ2-5, with 11 bases that match TRBD2. The J call may be in error: the DNA end matches TRBJ2-7 better. The CDR3 is made up of 12 amino acids. Looked up from germline, CDR1 is DFQATT and CDR2 is SNEGSKA (reference sequence). CDR3 region: CSVIAGGREQYF. CDR3 nucleotide sequence: TGCAGTGTAATAGCGGGAGGGCGCGAGCAGTACTTC.

This clonotype appeared a few times. This chain joins TRBV4-2 and TRBJ2-3; 9 bases align to TRBD2. Looked up from germline, CDR1 is LGHNA and CDR2 is YNFKEQ. The CDR3 is 18 residues long. V lost 1 base to trimming and J lost 3 bases; unmatched junction nucleotides: 11. CDR3 sequence: CASSQAGFVAGETDTQYF. DNA of the CDR3: TGTGCCAGCAGCCAAGCAGGGTTTGTAGCGGGGGAAACAGATACGCAGTATTTT.

Only a few counts were recorded for this clonotype. The gene calls are TRBV6-5 and TRBJ2-7; 7 bases map to TRBD1. The junction had 7 bases not matched to a gene; V was cut back by 0 bases and J by 2 bases. Germline assignment: CDR1 MNHEY and CDR2 SVGAGI. The CDR3 contains 16 residues. CDR3 amino acids: CASSYSTGQRTYEQYF. The CDR3 region has the DNA TGTGCCAGCAGTTACTCGACGGGACAGCGAACCTACGAGCAGTACTTC.

There are many counts of this clonotype. The rearrangement uses TRBV12-3 or TRBV12-4 and TRBJ2-1; D remains ambiguous. The V and J ends lost 3 bases and 8 bases respectively, with 2 bases between them. This CDR3 is built from 10 residues. The CDR3 DNA reads as TGTGCCAGCAGTTTCCATGAGCAGTTCTTC. It is translated as CASSFHEQFF.

Here the CDR3 reads CASSYRPAVDEQFF. The CDR3 DNA sequence: TGTGCCAGCAGTTATAGACCCGCGGTGGATGAGCAGTTCTTC. The rearrangement links TRBV6-2 or TRBV6-3 to TRBJ2-1; D unclear. The V end lost 3 bases, the J end lost 8 bases, and 14 bases lay between the germline ends. The CDR3 covers 14 residues. CDR1 and CDR2 from the germline V gene are MNHEY and SVGEGT.

This clonotype was counted only a few times. V usage is TRBV2 and J usage is TRBJ2-1; D might be TRBD2 (5 bases). The CDR3 totals 14 residues. Germline assignment: CDR1 SNHLY and CDR2 FYNNEI. V dropped 5 bases and J dropped 6 bases, with 14 bases sitting between them. The CDR3 loop reads CASSSPDWLNEQFF. CDR3 DNA: TGTGCCAGCAGTTCCCCGGACTGGCTCAATGAGCAGTTCTTC.

Ten or more counts support this clonotype. The chain combines TRBV12-3 or TRBV12-4 with TRBJ2-4; 15 bases are a match to TRBD2. J lost 5 bases, V lost 8 bases, and 10 bases had no gene match. This CDR3 spans 17 amino acids. CDR3 residues: CASQRTSGRAHENIQYF. CDR3 sequence (DNA): TGTGCCAGCCAAAGGACTAGCGGGAGGGCCCACGAAAACATTCAGTACTTC.

The chain employs TRBV28 and TRBJ1-1; TRBD1 matches 7 bases. With V trimmed by 10 bases and J by 11 bases, 13 bases remained unmatched. This CDR3 is 12 amino acids long. The germline V gene has CDR1 MDHEN and CDR2 SYDVKM. This CDR3 reads CAIGGTATFAFF. The CDR3 DNA is TGTGCCATAGGGGGGACAGCGACTTTCGCTTTCTTT.

The chain uses TRBV28 and TRBJ2-4; TRBD1 matches 10 bases. The J call may be faulty, since TRBJ2-7 better matches the DNA end. The CDR3 extends over 14 amino acids. Germline CDR1 is MDHEN and CDR2 is SYDVKM. CDR3 sequence (DNA): TGTGCCAGCAGTTGGGACAGGGGCACCGACGAGCAGTACTTC. Its translation is CASSWDRGTDEQYF.

This chain joins TRBV2 and TRBJ2-5; 10 bases fit TRBD2. Near its end, the DNA agrees better with TRBJ2-7, so the J call may be wrong. The CDR3 spans 16 residues. Germline V lookup: CDR1 SNHLY, CDR2 FYNNEI. The CDR3 reads CASSEGRASGSSEQYF. The CDR3 coding sequence is TGTGCCAGCAGTGAGGGACGGGCTAGCGGGAGCTCCGAGCAGTACTTC.

V and J are TRBV12-3 or TRBV12-4 and TRBJ2-1; TRBD1 agrees at 8 bases. The CDR3 runs 14 residues. The trim removed 6 bases at V and 8 bases at J, leaving 9 bases unmatched. The chain's CDR3 is CASSLDRGWDEQFF. The CDR3 coding sequence is TGTGCCAGCAGCCTTGACAGGGGATGGGATGAGCAGTTCTTC.

By frequency in the sample, this clonotype is medium-sized. V gene TRBV10-2 combines with J gene TRBJ2-5; 7 bases are a match to TRBD2. The germline gives CDR1 WSHSY, CDR2 SAAADI. V was clipped by 6 bases and J by 0 bases; unmatched bases: 13. This CDR3 is built from 17 residues. CDR3 coding DNA: TGCGCCAGCAGCGACTTCGTGGGGGGGGGGTACCAAGAGACCCAGTACTTC. Protein sequence: CASSDFVGGGYQETQYF.

The chain is built from TRBV6-1 and TRBJ2-2, with 8 bases fitting TRBD2. CDR3 size: 16 residues. The germline V gene has CDR1 MNHNS and CDR2 SASEGT. The junction had 13 bases not matched to a gene; V was cut back by 6 bases and J by 7 bases. CDR3 amino acids: CASRAERGGLVGELFF. The CDR3 DNA follows: TGTGCCAGCAGGGCGGAACGGGGGGGCCTGGTCGGGGAGCTGTTTTTT.

This clonotype was counted once. The chain combines TRBV30 with TRBJ2-7; 8 nucleotides match TRBD1. The CDR3 loop spans 16 amino acids. Germline trimming cut 0 bases from V and 2 bases from J; bases unmatched to any gene: 9. The germline V gene has CDR1 GTSNPN and CDR2 SVGIG (reference sequence). The CDR3 region is CAWSVLGTGVTYEQYF. Here the CDR3 DNA reads TGTGCCTGGAGTGTACTCGGGACAGGTGTAACCTACGAGCAGTACTTC.

V usage is TRBV2 and J usage is TRBJ1-6; D is uncertain. Germline CDR1 and CDR2: SNHLY and FYNNEI. Deletions cut 6 bases from V and 7 bases from J, with 10 bases between. The CDR3 totals 13 residues. Here the CDR3 reads CASSQVGNSPLHF. For the CDR3, the DNA is TGTGCCAGCAGCCAAGTGGGAAATTCACCCCTCCACTTT.

V and J are TRBV7-8 and TRBJ2-1; possible D gene TRBD2, 7 bases. CDR1 and CDR2 from the germline V gene are SGHVS and FQNEAQ. The V end was cut by 11 bases, the J end by 8 bases, with 25 bases between. The CDR3 totals 15 residues. CDR3 coding DNA: TGTGCCGGAAGCTCAGGGGTAGGGGGGGTTTATGAGCAGTTCTTC. Its protein product is CAGSSGVGGVYEQFF.

The V call is TRBV20-1, the J call TRBJ2-7, with D maybe TRBD2 (5 bases). Germline assignment: CDR1 DFQATT and CDR2 SNEGSKA (reference sequence). CDR3 length: 13 amino acids. V lost 7 bases and J 0 bases, leaving 13 bases between the germline ends. Here the CDR3 reads CSVSASFSYEQYV. Written as DNA, the CDR3 is TGCAGTGTTAGCGCCTCATTCTCCTACGAGCAGTACGTC.

A few counts support this clonotype. This sequence joins TRBV5-1 and TRBJ2-3; D may be TRBD2 (6 bases). The closer fit of TRBJ2-5 to the DNA end suggests the J call may be wrong. The germline V gene encodes CDR1 SGHRS and CDR2 YFSETQ. This CDR3 spans 13 amino acids. CDR3 nucleotides: TGCGCCAGCAGCTTGGCTGGGGGAGGGACCCAGTACTTC. It is translated as CASSLAGGGTQYF.

The J gene is TRBJ2-1, the V gene TRBV5-6, with TRBD1 identical over 7 bases. V was clipped by 1 base and J by 3 bases; unmatched bases: 10. The CDR3 has 17 residues. The V gene's germline CDR1 is SGHDT and CDR2 YYEEEE. The CDR3 nucleotides read TGTGCCAGCAGCTTGTGGCGCAGGGGGATAATCTACAATGAGCAGTTCTTC. Protein: CASSLWRRGIIYNEQFF.

This clonotype showed up just a few times. The chain uses TRBV6-2 or TRBV6-3 and TRBJ2-7, with D tentatively TRBD1 (5 bases). CDR3 length: 13 amino acids. Per the germline V gene, CDR1 is MNHEY and CDR2 is SVGEGT. Trimming pared 6 bases from V and 6 bases from J, leaving 15 bases between. The CDR3 spells CASSRTPLGEQYF. The CDR3 DNA follows: TGTGCCAGCAGCCGGACACCTTTGGGCGAGCAGTACTTC.